This T cell receptor (beta chain) was found in a study of OX40 agonist ivuxolimab in advanced cancers. Study-wide background: Across the patients, intravenous ivuxolimab was delivered every 2 weeks at 0.01 to 10 mg/kg.

Clones were sequenced by immunoSEQ multiplex PCR, and TCRdb holds only the in-frame ones, with some missing. The repertoire holds about 80,000 clones, with 80% to 90% as singletons. Trimming at V came to 0 bases and at J to 3 bases, leaving 10 bases not matched to a gene. The CDR3 has 18 amino acids. Germline V lookup: CDR1 SGHRS, CDR2 YFSETQ. On this clone: Its antigen remains unidentified.

Study-wide results and caveats: The mean number of expanded clones was higher in CD8+ T cells than in CD4+. The CD4+ and CD8+ T cells in the blood had expanded clonally by week 6 at 0.1 to 3.0 mg/kg.

The chain combines TRBV5-1 with TRBJ2-2, with TRBD1 matching over 8 bases. The sequenced sample was CD4+ or CD8+ T cells sorted from blood, obtained in a trial of the OX40 agonist ivuxolimab. This TCR derives from an adult with an advanced solid tumor such as melanoma, head and neck, liver or kidney cancer. The CDR3 DNA is TGCGCCAGCAGCTTGGAGCCCCGGGACAGGTTTTACACCGGGGAGCTGTTTTTT. It codes for CASSLEPRDRFYTGELFF.